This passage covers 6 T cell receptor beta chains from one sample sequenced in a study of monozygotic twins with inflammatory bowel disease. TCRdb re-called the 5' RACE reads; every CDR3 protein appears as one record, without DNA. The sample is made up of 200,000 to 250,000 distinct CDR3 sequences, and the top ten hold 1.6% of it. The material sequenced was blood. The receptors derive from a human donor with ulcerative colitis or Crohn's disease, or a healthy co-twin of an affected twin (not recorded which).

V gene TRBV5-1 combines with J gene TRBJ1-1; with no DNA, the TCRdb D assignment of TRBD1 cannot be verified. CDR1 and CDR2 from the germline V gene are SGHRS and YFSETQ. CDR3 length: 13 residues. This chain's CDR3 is CASSFDRVGEAFF.

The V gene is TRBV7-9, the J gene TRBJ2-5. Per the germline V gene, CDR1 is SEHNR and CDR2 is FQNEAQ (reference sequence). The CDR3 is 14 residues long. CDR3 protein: CASSLSTVGETQYF. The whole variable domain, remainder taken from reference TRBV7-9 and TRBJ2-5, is DTGVSQNPRHKITKRGQNVTFRCDPISEHNRLYWYRQTLGQGPEFLTYFQNEAQLEKSRLLSDRFSAERPKGSFSTLEIQRTEQGDSAMYLCASSLSTVGETQYFGPGTRLLVL.

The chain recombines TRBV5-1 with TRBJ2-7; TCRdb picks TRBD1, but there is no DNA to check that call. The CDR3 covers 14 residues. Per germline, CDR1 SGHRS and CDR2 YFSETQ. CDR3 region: CASSSDLGGYEQYF.

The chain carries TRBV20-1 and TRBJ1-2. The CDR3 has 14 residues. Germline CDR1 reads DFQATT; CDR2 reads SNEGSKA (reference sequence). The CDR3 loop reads CSARDGAYLYGYTF.

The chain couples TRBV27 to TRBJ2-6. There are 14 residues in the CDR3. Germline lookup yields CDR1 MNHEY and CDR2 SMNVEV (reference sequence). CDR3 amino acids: CASSSITGANVLTF. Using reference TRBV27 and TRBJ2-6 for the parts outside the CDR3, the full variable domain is EAQVTQNPRYLITVTGKKLTVTCSQNMNHEYMSWYRQDPGLGLRQIYYSMNVEVTDKGDVPEGYKVSRKEKRNFPLILESPSPNQTSLYFCASSSITGANVLTFGAGSRLTVL.

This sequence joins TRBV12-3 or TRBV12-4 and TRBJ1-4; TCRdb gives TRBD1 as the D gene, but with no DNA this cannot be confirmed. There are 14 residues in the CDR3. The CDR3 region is CASSLTGFNEKLFF.